This TCR beta chain comes out of a study of T cells in Graves' hyperthyroidism and ophthalmopathy. Whole-study context: Upon initial diagnosis and before any treatment, peripheral blood was collected. Study results and caveats: Before onset, by a median of around six months, the model predicted ophthalmopathy.

Researchers amplified the TCR beta CDR3 regions from RNA transcripts. The HTBI primer set drove a first-round RT-PCR of the TCR CDR3. Via MiXCR, TCRdb re-called the multiplex PCR reads, giving one row per CDR3 protein. Of about 500,000 distinct CDR3 sequences listed, 16% were seen once; the top ten hold about 18%. This clonotype was recorded a few times. What it binds is not known. The diagnoses drew upon clinical symptoms, serum thyroxine and TRAb, thyroid ultrasound and orbital computed tomography. Trimming left V 2 bases short and J 5 bases short, with 13 bases between. Germline V gene data show CDR1 as KGHSY and CDR2 as FQNENV. This CDR3 is 15 amino acids long.

Sequenced material: blood. This sequence originates from a young woman with Graves' hyperthyroidism. The rearrangement links TRBV16 to TRBJ1-5; D gene ambiguous. DNA for the CDR3: TGTGCCAGCAGCCAAATCCTGGCAAAAGATCAGCCCCAGCATTTT. It codes for CASSQILAKDQPQHF.